This T cell receptor beta chain was found in a study of blood T cell repertoires in COVID-19 (TCRdb year 2020). About the study as a whole: The collaborator samples originated in the United States, Italy and Spain and spanned the acute and convalescent phases of COVID-19. The prospective study material was composed of cDNA or gDNA derived from T cells, B-cell-depleted T cells, or PBMCs. The dataset comprised deeply sampled blood TCRbeta repertoires from subjects exposed to, actively infected with, or recovered from COVID-19. The repertoires were released in a freely available public database meant as a resource for research on the immune response to SARS-CoV-2. The samples were drawn from the first 160 participants of the ongoing ImmuneRACE study and from 1,254 subjects provided by 6 global collaborators. Nearly every sample came with metadata listing a de-identified subject ID, COVID-19 status, age in years and sex. Where available, HLA class I and class II types were obtained from metadata supplied by the sample provider rather than from assay-based typing. Broad study findings and their caveats: The quantity of clinical and demographic metadata differed by source and by participant and was supplied without curation.

Concerning this clone itself: It lacks a known antigen. Base qualities are not recorded, but no much larger clone differs from it by a single base.

The immunoSEQ Assay, a bias-controlled multiplex PCR, was used to amplify TCRbeta CDR3 regions from genomic DNA. The original methods were these. The number of nucleated cells in each sample was estimated by amplification of reference gene primers within the assay. To quantify the absolute abundance of each unique TCRbeta CDR3 rearrangement, sequence reads were collapsed and filtered. For each sample, productive Simpson clonality was calculated by taking the square root of Simpson's diversity index across productive rearrangements. This is the immuneACCESS table as TCRdb keeps it, with only in-frame sequences that have V and J called. A part of the clones is gone; compared with another copy, unresolved V genes explain less than half, and the rest is unexplained. V and J calls plus clone size are reproduced from that table; the DNA served to infer D and trimming. This sample holds under 450,000 clones; around 88% were observed only once. The biggest ten clones account for under 8.5% of the sample.

Trimming accounts for 4 bases at V and 3 bases at J, while the number of junction bases matched to no gene is 7. Sequences SGHRS (CDR1) and YFSETQ (CDR2) are obtained from the germline V gene. The CDR3 covers 15 residues, taking in both the cysteine and the phenylalanine. The read is trimmed to its CDR3 DNA, 45 bases read in frame from base 1. In Seattle, one collaborating source enrolled patients while the infection was active and tracked those patients longitudinally over the course of disease. Collaborating institutions collected whole blood in K2EDTA tubes following their own protocols. Collaborator samples were shipped for TCRbeta analysis as frozen whole blood, isolated PBMCs, or DNA extracted from either sample type.

Specimen: peripheral blood. This receptor was taken from a woman aged 60-75 years with COVID-19, enrolled during active disease. Here the chain combines TRBV5-1 and TRBJ1-2; TRBD1 fits 9 bases in the junction. CDR3 region: CASSRAGQGHYGYTF. The sequence in DNA is TGCGCCAGCAGCAGGGCGGGACAGGGACACTATGGCTACACCTTC.